Below are 12 T cell receptor beta chains sequenced from a single sample in a study of siplizumab effects on memory and regulatory T cells. Mixed lymphocyte reaction cells underwent less than 7 days of coculture at 37°C. The antigens of these receptors remain unknown. TCRdb's copy holds only in-frame clones and misses some; the assay was immunoSEQ multiplex PCR. The sample carries about 14,000 clones, about 47% recorded once. The sample consisted of CFSE-low (dividing) CD4+ T cells sorted from an allogeneic mixed lymphocyte reaction. These receptors came from a human donor in good health; the cells came from an allogeneic mixed lymphocyte reaction.

This clone qualifies as medium-sized. The rearrangement links TRBV30 to TRBJ1-4; D is perhaps TRBD1 (6 bases). V was shortened by 0 bases and J by 5 bases, with 10 bases between the two germline ends. This CDR3 comprises 14 residues. Germline CDR1 GTSNPN, CDR2 SVGIG (reference sequence). The chain's CDR3 is CAWSVDSLNEKLFF. The CDR3 DNA follows: TGTGCCTGGAGTGTGGACAGCCTAAATGAAAAACTGTTTTTT.

In this sample, this clone turned up a few times. V is TRBV11-2 and J is TRBJ2-5, with D hard to call. The CDR3 is 14 amino acids. The ends were cut back, 1 base at V and 3 bases at J, with 9 bases in the middle. Looked up from germline, CDR1 is SGHAT and CDR2 is FQNNGV. The CDR3 loop is CASSLASVKETQYF. The CDR3 coding sequence is TGTGCCAGCAGCTTAGCGTCAGTCAAAGAGACCCAGTACTTC.

The chain is built from TRBV7-9 and TRBJ2-1; the match to TRBD1 covers 10 bases. CDR1 and CDR2 (germline): SEHNR, FQNEAQ (reference sequence). J gave up 5 bases and V 4 bases, and 8 bases lay outside the gene matches. The CDR3 is made up of 16 amino acids. The CDR3 reads CASSSDRGLLHNEQFF. The CDR3 DNA follows: TGTGCCAGCAGCTCCGACAGGGGGCTTTTACACAATGAGCAGTTCTTC.

The chain uses TRBV7-2 and TRBJ2-5; D unclear. CDR1 SGHTA and CDR2 FQGNSA come from the germline V gene. With 4 bases removed from V and 6 bases from J, the gap between germline ends came to 6 bases. This CDR3 is built from 11 residues. Here the CDR3 DNA reads TGTGCCAGCAGCTCCCATCAGACCCAGTACTTC. This translates into CASSSHQTQYF.

This chain connects TRBV7-2 to TRBJ2-1; D could derive from TRBD1 or TRBD2 (5 bases each). In germline, CDR1 is SGHTA, CDR2 FQGNSA. CDR3 length: 15 residues. Trimming shortened V by 5 bases and J by 5 bases, and 16 bases separated the two germline ends. CDR3 nucleotide sequence: TGTGCCAGCAGCGTATCTACGGGGACCCACAATGAGCAGTTCTTC. Translated: CASSVSTGTHNEQFF.

This clone was picked up a small number of times. The chain carries TRBV7-8 and TRBJ1-2; D unresolved. The germline V and J ends were trimmed by 4 bases and 4 bases, with 7 bases remaining between them. CDR1 SGHVS and CDR2 FQNEAQ come from the germline V gene. The CDR3 spans 12 residues. CDR3: CASSYDRYGYTF. The CDR3 DNA follows: TGTGCCAGCAGCTACGACCGCTATGGCTACACCTTC.

The chain links TRBV18 to TRBJ1-2; TRBD1 matches 11 bases. This CDR3 region has 15 residues. The V and J ends lost 3 bases and 2 bases, in that order; junction bases with no gene match: 2. CDR1 and CDR2 (germline): KGHSH, LQKENI. CDR3 region: CASSPGTGGNYGYTF. CDR3 DNA: TGTGCCAGCTCACCCGGGACAGGGGGGAACTATGGCTACACCTTC.

CDR3 sequence reads: CASSPRTADGYTF. The CDR3 nucleotides read TGTGCCAGCAGCCCAAGGACAGCGGACGGCTACACCTTC. The genes are TRBV14 and TRBJ1-2; tentatively, D is TRBD1 (6 bases). Germline CDR1 is SGHDN and CDR2 is FVKESK. Trimming removed 4 bases from V and 8 bases from J, with 14 bases in between. CDR3 length equals 13 residues.

The chain links TRBV4-1 to TRBJ2-7; TRBD1 or TRBD2 may be the D gene (5 bases each). Trimming cost V 4 bases and J 3 bases, with 10 bases left between them. Germline loops: CDR1 MGHRA, CDR2 YSYEKL. The CDR3 has 13 residues. CDR3 protein: CASSPGRNYEQYF. DNA of the CDR3: TGCGCCAGCAGCCCAGGGAGAAACTACGAGCAGTACTTC.

This chain joins TRBV18 and TRBJ2-1; TRBD1 or TRBD2 may be the D gene (5 bases each). The V end was cut by 3 bases, the J end by 13 bases, with 16 bases between. The CDR3 is 13 amino acids. CDR1 KGHSH and CDR2 LQKENI come from the germline V gene. In DNA, the CDR3 is TGTGCCAGCTCACCGCCCGGGACCCAGGTCCAGTTCTTC. Translated: CASSPPGTQVQFF.

J is TRBJ1-6 and V is TRBV30, with D unresolved. V was trimmed by 0 bases and J by 6 bases, leaving 6 bases between them. Germline assignment: CDR1 GTSNPN and CDR2 SVGIG (reference sequence). CDR3 length equals 13 residues. The chain's CDR3 is CAWSVRGNSPLHF. Written as DNA, the CDR3 is TGTGCCTGGAGTGTACGGGGTAATTCACCCCTCCACTTT.

The chain has TRBV27 and TRBJ2-3, with a possible D match to TRBD2 (6 bases). CDR3 size: 12 residues. V shed 5 bases and J shed 6 bases, with 9 bases lying between them. Germline CDR1 reads MNHEY; CDR2 reads SMNVEV (reference sequence). CDR3 loop: CASSTLADTQYF. In DNA form, the CDR3 reads TGTGCCAGCAGTACTCTAGCGGATACGCAGTATTTT.